One sample yielded the 11 T cell receptor beta chains listed below, sequenced in a study of post-analysis software for immune sequencing data. General observations from the study: Controls had lower frequencies than patients of a handful of TRBV segments, which included TRBV5-6, TRBV5-1 and TRBV20-1.

The authors incorporated unique molecular identifiers into the TCR beta cDNA libraries. TCRdb used MiXCR to reprocess the PCR reads, holding one entry per CDR3 protein. The sample carries 650,000 to 850,000 distinct CDR3 sequences, approximately 53% recorded once. No antigen has been identified for these receptors. Material for sequencing was blood. The receptors were gathered from a girl aged 10 to 17 with multiple sclerosis.

V is TRBV10-3 and J is TRBJ2-1, with 8 bases fitting TRBD2. With 5 bases clipped from V and 8 bases from J, the junction kept 11 bases outside the gene matches. The CDR3 is 15 residues long. Germline CDR1 is ENHRY and CDR2 is SYGVKD. CDR3 DNA sequence: TGTGCCATCAGTCCAACGGAGCGGGGGCCGTATGAGCAGTTCTTC. Protein sequence: CAISPTERGPYEQFF.

The chain has TRBV5-1 and TRBJ2-6; no clear D. V was shortened by 4 bases and J by 1 base, with 9 bases between the two germline ends. Germline CDR1 SGHRS, CDR2 YFSETQ. There are 15 residues in the CDR3. CDR3: CASSSIRSGANVLTF. Here the CDR3 DNA reads TGCGCCAGCAGCAGTATACGATCTGGGGCCAACGTCCTGACTTTC.

A few counts support this clonotype. The J gene is TRBJ2-7, the V gene TRBV29-1, with 10 bases that match TRBD1. CDR3 length: 13 residues. CDR1 is SQVTM, CDR2 ANQGSEA, per germline. J lost 2 bases, V lost 5 bases, and 3 bases had no gene match. CDR3 nucleotides: TGCAGCGTTCCTGGGACAGGGGCCTACGAGCAGTACTTC. It yields the protein CSVPGTGAYEQYF.

V gene TRBV7-9 combines with J gene TRBJ2-5; the D is unclear. V lost 0 bases and J lost 4, with 15 bases in between. CDR1 is SEHNR, CDR2 FQNEAQ, per germline (reference sequence). The CDR3 has 16 residues. The chain's CDR3 is CASSLASSGTRETQYF. The CDR3 coding sequence is TGTGCCAGCAGCTTAGCGTCGTCAGGAACCAGAGAGACCCAGTACTTC.

This clonotype has only a few counts. The V gene is TRBV7-9, the J gene TRBJ2-3; 9 nucleotides match TRBD1. Trimming cost V 6 bases and J 6 bases; bases outside gene matches: 4. Looked up from germline, CDR1 is SEHNR and CDR2 is FQNEAQ (reference sequence). This CDR3 spans 13 amino acids. The CDR3: CASRSGTGDTQYF. The DNA for the CDR3 is TGTGCCAGCAGGTCCGGGACAGGGGATACGCAGTATTTT.

This clonotype has a single count. In DNA form, the CDR3 reads TGTGCCAGCAGCTCCCTGGCAGGGAACACTGAAGCTTTCTTT. Translating gives CASSSLAGNTEAFF. The rearrangement uses TRBV9 and TRBJ1-1; D uncertain. The germline V gene encodes CDR1 SGDLS and CDR2 YYNGEE. The CDR3 consists of 14 residues. V was cut by 4 bases and J by 1 base, with 11 bases left in between.

This clonotype was recorded once. The chain recombines TRBV20-1 with TRBJ2-7; D call uncertain. Between the trimmed V and J ends, which lost 7 bases and 0 bases, there was a span of 13 bases. The CDR3 is 13 residues long. Germline CDR1 DFQATT, CDR2 SNEGSKA (reference sequence). This CDR3 is CSGSFGHSYEQYF. CDR3 coding DNA: TGCAGTGGTTCTTTCGGGCACTCCTACGAGCAGTACTTC.

The chain combines TRBV20-1 with TRBJ2-1, with 8 bases matching TRBD2. CDR3 length: 16 amino acids. Germline loops: CDR1 DFQATT, CDR2 SNEGSKA (reference sequence). V trimming: 5 bases; J trimming: 6 bases; junction bases outside the gene matches: 15. The DNA for the CDR3 is TGCAGTGCTTCTTCCCCGGCGGGAGGAGTTCTCAATGAGCAGTTCTTC. Translation gives CSASSPAGGVLNEQFF.

This clonotype was counted between two and nine times. The CDR3: CASSAPLELWYNEQFF. As DNA, the CDR3 is TGTGCCAGCAGTGCACCACTTGAGCTGTGGTACAATGAGCAGTTCTTC. The rearrangement joins TRBV2 to TRBJ2-1; D is unresolved. The V and J ends lost 4 bases and 4 bases respectively, with 17 bases between them. Germline-derived CDR1 and CDR2 are SNHLY and FYNNEI. The CDR3 length is 16 residues.

The chain joins TRBV20-1 to TRBJ1-6; D is ambiguous. Trimming pared 0 bases from V and 4 bases from J, leaving 10 bases between. This CDR3 contains 15 residues. The germline CDR1 and CDR2 sequences are DFQATT and SNEGSKA (reference sequence). The CDR3 reads CSARDRGAYNSPLHF. CDR3 DNA sequence: TGCAGTGCTAGAGATCGGGGAGCTTATAATTCACCCCTCCACTTT.

This chain's CDR3 is CSSEAQGGDTQYF. The CDR3 nucleotides read TGCAGTTCAGAGGCCCAGGGTGGCGATACGCAGTATTTT. V gene TRBV20-1 combines with J gene TRBJ2-3, with D maybe TRBD1 (5 bases). CDR3 length: 13 amino acids. V lost 8 bases, J lost 6 bases, and 18 bases lay in between. From germline, CDR1 is DFQATT and CDR2 SNEGSKA (reference sequence).